The subject of this entry is one T cell receptor beta chain. Its antigen is not known. Germline CDR1 MNHEY, CDR2 SMNVEV (reference sequence). V lost 6 bases and J lost 3, with 16 bases in between. There are 15 residues in the CDR3. This specimen comes from a study of shared clonotypes between healthy human individuals. Study at large: Researchers assigned three CD4 naive, three CD4 memory, two CD8 naive and one CD8 memory plate to each donor. Points from the study as a whole: It was expected that sequencing depth would affect clonotype sharing among donors. Generation of non-shared clonotypes was less probable than generation of clonotypes shared by all four donors.

Selected positively for CCR7 and CD45RO-negative, naive CD8 cells excluded terminally differentiated effector memory CD45RA+ cells. Produced via immunoSEQ multiplex PCR; TCRdb's table is partial and in-frame only. Seen here are 1.5 million to 2.5 million clones, roughly 94% observed once, and the top ten hold more than 0.9%. J is TRBJ2-3 and V is TRBV27; D is undetermined. The sample was naive CD8+ T cells sorted from blood. The clonotype was recovered from a man aged 18 to 29 in good health. CDR3 nucleotide sequence: TGTGCCAGCAGGGGTTTCCCCGAAGAAACAGATACGCAGTATTTT. Amino acids: CASRGFPEETDTQYF.